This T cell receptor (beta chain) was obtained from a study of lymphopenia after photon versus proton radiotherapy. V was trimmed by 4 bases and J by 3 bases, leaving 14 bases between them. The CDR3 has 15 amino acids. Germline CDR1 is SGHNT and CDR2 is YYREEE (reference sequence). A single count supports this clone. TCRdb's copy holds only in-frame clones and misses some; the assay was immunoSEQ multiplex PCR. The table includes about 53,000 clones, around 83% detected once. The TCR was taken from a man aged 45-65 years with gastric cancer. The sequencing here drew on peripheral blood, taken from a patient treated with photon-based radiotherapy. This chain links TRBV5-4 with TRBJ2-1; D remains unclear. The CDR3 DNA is TGTGCCAGCAGCCCCAAACTTGACGGCTACAATGAGCAGTTCTTC. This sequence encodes CASSPKLDGYNEQFF.